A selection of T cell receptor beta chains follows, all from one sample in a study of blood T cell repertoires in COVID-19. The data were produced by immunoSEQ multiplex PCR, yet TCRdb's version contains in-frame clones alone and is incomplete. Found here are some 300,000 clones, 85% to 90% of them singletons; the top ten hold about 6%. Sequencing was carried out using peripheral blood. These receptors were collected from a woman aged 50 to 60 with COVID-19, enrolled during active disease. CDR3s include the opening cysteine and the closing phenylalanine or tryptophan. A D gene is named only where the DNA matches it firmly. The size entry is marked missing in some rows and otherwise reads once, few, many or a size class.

CDR3nt: TGTGCCAGCAGCTTAGATAGGACTCCCACCGGGGAGCTGTTTTTT
CDR3aa: CASSLDRTPTGELFF
abundance: NA
j_gene: TRBJ2-2
d_gene: NA
v_gene: TRBV13

CDR3nt: TGTGCCAGCAGTTTGGAGATCTACAATGAGCAGTTCTTC
CDR3aa: CASSLEIYNEQFF
abundance: NA
j_gene: TRBJ2-1
d_gene: NA
v_gene: TRBV6-2/TRBV6-3

CDR3nt: TGTGCCAGCAGCGGGTCGGGGTATGAGCAGTACTTC
CDR3aa: CASSGSGYEQYF
abundance: NA
j_gene: TRBJ2-7
d_gene: NA
v_gene: TRBV5-4

CDR3nt: TGCAGTGCTCGTGAGCGCAGGGGGCAAGAGACCCAGTACTTC
CDR3aa: CSARERRGQETQYF
abundance: NA
j_gene: TRBJ2-5
d_gene: TRBD1
v_gene: TRBV20-1

CDR3nt: TGCAGCGTTGAGGGGCCAACTAATGAAAAACTGTTTTTT
CDR3aa: CSVEGPTNEKLFF
abundance: NA
j_gene: TRBJ1-4
d_gene: NA
v_gene: TRBV29-1

CDR3nt: TGTGCCAGTACCCCGCGGGTCGGGGAGCTGTTTTTT
CDR3aa: CASTPRVGELFF
abundance: few
j_gene: TRBJ2-2
d_gene: NA
v_gene: TRBV19

CDR3nt: TGCGCCAGCAGCTTCCAGGGGACAAATTCTGGAAACACCATATATTTT
CDR3aa: CASSFQGTNSGNTIYF
abundance: NA
j_gene: TRBJ1-3
d_gene: NA
v_gene: TRBV5-1

CDR3nt: TGTGCCAGCAGTGAAAAGGCAGGGTCAGGTGGCTACACCTTC
CDR3aa: CASSEKAGSGGYTF
abundance: NA
j_gene: TRBJ1-2
d_gene: NA
v_gene: TRBV2

CDR3nt: TGTGCCAGCTCCTCTAGGACTAGCGGCCCCAATGAGCAGTTCTTC
CDR3aa: CASSSRTSGPNEQFF
abundance: once
j_gene: TRBJ2-1
d_gene: TRBD2
v_gene: TRBV27

CDR3nt: TGTGCCAGCAGCCCTGGACAGGTGTCGGGCGGCTACACCTTC
CDR3aa: CASSPGQVSGGYTF
abundance: NA
j_gene: TRBJ1-2
d_gene: TRBD1
v_gene: TRBV7-9

CDR3nt: TGTGCCAGCAGCCCGACTCCAAGCACAGATACGCAGTATTTT
CDR3aa: CASSPTPSTDTQYF
abundance: once
j_gene: TRBJ2-3
d_gene: NA
v_gene: TRBV5-4

CDR3nt: TGTGCCAGCAGCCAAGATTGGCAGGGGGCTACACTAGATACTGAAGCTTTCTTT
CDR3aa: CASSQDWQGATLDTEAFF
abundance: once
j_gene: TRBJ1-1
d_gene: TRBD1
v_gene: TRBV14

CDR3nt: TGTGCCAGCAGCTACCCCCAAGGACAGAAGAATGAAGCTTTCTTT
CDR3aa: CASSYPQGQKNEAFF
abundance: NA
j_gene: TRBJ1-1
d_gene: NA
v_gene: TRBV7-6

CDR3nt: TGTGCCAGCAGCTTAGCGCTGGCTCACCGCTTCTCCTATGGCTACACCTTC
CDR3aa: CASSLALAHRFSYGYTF
abundance: once
j_gene: TRBJ1-2
d_gene: NA
v_gene: TRBV7-2

CDR3nt: TGTGCCAGTAGCCTGACCTACGGGGGACACAATGAGCAGTTCTTC
CDR3aa: CASSLTYGGHNEQFF
abundance: NA
j_gene: TRBJ2-1
d_gene: NA
v_gene: TRBV19

CDR3nt: TGTGCCAGCAGTGGGTCTCAAACCGGGACAGGGGTTGAAAAACTGTTTTTT
CDR3aa: CASSGSQTGTGVEKLFF
abundance: NA
j_gene: TRBJ1-4
d_gene: TRBD1
v_gene: TRBV6-1

CDR3nt: TGTGCCAGCTCACCTAGCCTTCTCGGGAATGAGCAGTTCTTC
CDR3aa: CASSPSLLGNEQFF
abundance: NA
j_gene: TRBJ2-1
d_gene: NA
v_gene: TRBV18

CDR3nt: TGTGCCAGTAGCACTACAGGGGCTTCCAATCAGCCCCAGCATTTT
CDR3aa: CASSTTGASNQPQHF
abundance: NA
j_gene: TRBJ1-5
d_gene: TRBD1
v_gene: TRBV19

CDR3nt: TGTGCCTGGGGTCAAGACAGGGCAGCCAAAAACATTCAGTACTTC
CDR3aa: CAWGQDRAAKNIQYF
abundance: NA
j_gene: TRBJ2-4
d_gene: TRBD1
v_gene: TRBV30

CDR3nt: TGCGCCAGCAGCTTGGTGCTAGGCGGGACTTACGAGCAGTACTTC
CDR3aa: CASSLVLGGTYEQYF
abundance: once
j_gene: TRBJ2-7
d_gene: NA
v_gene: TRBV5-1

CDR3nt: TGTGCCAGCAGCTTGGGAGACATGGTGAATTCACCCCTCCACTTT
CDR3aa: CASSLGDMVNSPLHF
abundance: few
j_gene: TRBJ1-6
d_gene: NA
v_gene: TRBV5-6

CDR3nt: TGTGCCAGCAGCTTTACCTCACTCGGACAGGTGGGAAACACCATATATTTT
CDR3aa: CASSFTSLGQVGNTIYF
abundance: NA
j_gene: TRBJ1-3
d_gene: TRBD1
v_gene: TRBV7-9

CDR3nt: TGTGCCAGCAGCCGGGGACTAGCGGTTACAGATACGCAGTATTTT
CDR3aa: CASSRGLAVTDTQYF
abundance: NA
j_gene: TRBJ2-3
d_gene: TRBD2
v_gene: TRBV7-3

CDR3nt: TGCGCCAGCAGCTTGGTTGGACAGGGCTCTGGAAACACCATATATTTT
CDR3aa: CASSLVGQGSGNTIYF
abundance: NA
j_gene: TRBJ1-3
d_gene: TRBD1
v_gene: TRBV5-1

CDR3nt: TGTGCCAGCAGCCACAGGGCCTCGAACACCGGGGAGCTGTTTTTT
CDR3aa: CASSHRASNTGELFF
abundance: NA
j_gene: TRBJ2-2
d_gene: NA
v_gene: TRBV7-3

CDR3nt: TGCAGTGCTAGTCTCGGGACATTTAACACTGAAGCTTTCTTT
CDR3aa: CSASLGTFNTEAFF
abundance: NA
j_gene: TRBJ1-1
d_gene: NA
v_gene: TRBV20-1

CDR3nt: TGTGCCAGCAGCCCTGGAGGACGAACAACTAATGAAAAACTGTTTTTT
CDR3aa: CASSPGGRTTNEKLFF
abundance: NA
j_gene: TRBJ1-4
d_gene: NA
v_gene: TRBV5-4

CDR3nt: TGTGCCAGCATCAAGAACACCGGGGAGCTGTTTTTT
CDR3aa: CASIKNTGELFF
abundance: NA
j_gene: TRBJ2-2
d_gene: NA
v_gene: TRBV7-2

CDR3nt: TGCGCCAGCAGCGGACAAGCCAACACCGGGGAGCTGTTTTTT
CDR3aa: CASSGQANTGELFF
abundance: NA
j_gene: TRBJ2-2
d_gene: NA
v_gene: TRBV5-1

CDR3nt: TGTGCCAGCTCGCCTGACAGGGGGCCAGGGGAGCTGTTTTTT
CDR3aa: CASSPDRGPGELFF
abundance: few
j_gene: TRBJ2-2
d_gene: TRBD1
v_gene: TRBV18

CDR3nt: TGTGCCAGTCGCAGGGGAAACACTGAAGCTTTCTTT
CDR3aa: CASRRGNTEAFF
abundance: NA
j_gene: TRBJ1-1
d_gene: NA
v_gene: TRBV19

CDR3nt: TGTGCCAGCAGCTTCCCTAGCGGTGCCTCCTACGAGCAGTACTTC
CDR3aa: CASSFPSGASYEQYF
abundance: NA
j_gene: TRBJ2-7
d_gene: TRBD2
v_gene: TRBV5-6

CDR3nt: TGTGCCACCAGTGGCCCCGGGAGCGAGCAGTACTTC
CDR3aa: CATSGPGSEQYF
abundance: NA
j_gene: TRBJ2-7
d_gene: NA
v_gene: TRBV24-1

CDR3nt: TGTGCCAGCAGCTTAGGAGATACGGGGCAGTACTTC
CDR3aa: CASSLGDTGQYF
abundance: NA
j_gene: TRBJ2-7
d_gene: NA
v_gene: TRBV7-8

CDR3nt: TGTGCCAGCAGCTGGGGACTAGCGGACATGGAGACCCAGTACTTC
CDR3aa: CASSWGLADMETQYF
abundance: NA
j_gene: TRBJ2-5
d_gene: TRBD2
v_gene: TRBV7-2

CDR3nt: TGTGCCAGCAGCTTAACGGGCGCTCGACAGGGGAAGGGCTACACCTTC
CDR3aa: CASSLTGARQGKGYTF
abundance: NA
j_gene: TRBJ1-2
d_gene: TRBD1
v_gene: TRBV7-3

CDR3nt: TGTGCCAGCAGTTTTGACTTTTACGAGCAGTACTTC
CDR3aa: CASSFDFYEQYF
abundance: NA
j_gene: TRBJ2-7
d_gene: NA
v_gene: TRBV12-3/TRBV12-4

CDR3nt: TGTGCCAGCAGCTTAGCGACAAGTATCTATGGCTACACCTTC
CDR3aa: CASSLATSIYGYTF
abundance: NA
j_gene: TRBJ1-2
d_gene: NA
v_gene: TRBV7-8

CDR3nt: TGCAGCGTTGAGGGCCGGGAAGAGCAGTACTTC
CDR3aa: CSVEGREEQYF
abundance: NA
j_gene: TRBJ2-7
d_gene: NA
v_gene: TRBV29-1

CDR3nt: TGTGCCAGCAGCTTGGACGCACGGGAAACTCAGTACTTC
CDR3aa: CASSLDARETQYF
abundance: NA
j_gene: TRBJ2-4
d_gene: NA
v_gene: TRBV5-4

CDR3nt: TGTGCCAGCACCGTCGGGACAGTCGGCATTCAGTACTTC
CDR3aa: CASTVGTVGIQYF
abundance: NA
j_gene: TRBJ2-4
d_gene: TRBD1
v_gene: TRBV12-3/TRBV12-4

CDR3nt: TGTGCCAGCAGCTTGGTCGGCTACGAGCAGTACTTC
CDR3aa: CASSLVGYEQYF
abundance: NA
j_gene: TRBJ2-7
d_gene: NA
v_gene: TRBV5-4

CDR3nt: TGTGCCAGCTCACCACAGGCGGGTGCCCGGGGTACGCAGTATTTT
CDR3aa: CASSPQAGARGTQYF
abundance: NA
j_gene: TRBJ2-3
d_gene: NA
v_gene: TRBV18

CDR3nt: TGTGCCTGGAGTGAGGGGCAGGGGGCTGGAAACACCATATATTTT
CDR3aa: CAWSEGQGAGNTIYF
abundance: NA
j_gene: TRBJ1-3
d_gene: TRBD1
v_gene: TRBV30

CDR3nt: TGTGCCAGCAGCCAAGACCGATCCCCAGGGAACTACGAGCAGTACTTC
CDR3aa: CASSQDRSPGNYEQYF
abundance: NA
j_gene: TRBJ2-7
d_gene: NA
v_gene: TRBV3-1/TRBV3-2

CDR3nt: TGTGCCAGCAGCTTGACAACCGGGACAACCACCGGGGAGCTGTTTTTT
CDR3aa: CASSLTTGTTTGELFF
abundance: once
j_gene: TRBJ2-2
d_gene: NA
v_gene: TRBV7-8

CDR3nt: TGTGCCAGCAGTGAGCCCCCCTTTCTACCTTCTGGAAACACCATATATTTT
CDR3aa: CASSEPPFLPSGNTIYF
abundance: NA
j_gene: TRBJ1-3
d_gene: NA
v_gene: TRBV6-1

CDR3nt: TGTGCCAGCAGCCCGATCCGGGACAGAGGTTCACCCCTCCACTTT
CDR3aa: CASSPIRDRGSPLHF
abundance: NA
j_gene: TRBJ1-6
d_gene: TRBD1
v_gene: TRBV7-9

CDR3nt: TGTGCCAGCGGCACGACAGGCTACTCCTACGAGCAGTACTTC
CDR3aa: CASGTTGYSYEQYF
abundance: NA
j_gene: TRBJ2-7
d_gene: NA
v_gene: TRBV5-5

CDR3nt: TGTGCCAGTAGGACCGGGACTAGCGGGATAACAGATACGCAGTATTTT
CDR3aa: CASRTGTSGITDTQYF
abundance: NA
j_gene: TRBJ2-3
d_gene: TRBD2
v_gene: TRBV19

CDR3nt: TGTGCCAGCTCACCACATAAGGGGGGGGACACTGAAGCTTTCTTT
CDR3aa: CASSPHKGGDTEAFF
abundance: NA
j_gene: TRBJ1-1
d_gene: NA
v_gene: TRBV18

CDR3nt: TGTGCCAGCAGCTTCCGGACAGGGTCGGACGGCTACACCTTC
CDR3aa: CASSFRTGSDGYTF
abundance: NA
j_gene: TRBJ1-2
d_gene: TRBD1
v_gene: TRBV11-2

CDR3nt: TGCGCCAGCAGTGAGTCCCCTCCTGAGCAGTTCTTC
CDR3aa: CASSESPPEQFF
abundance: NA
j_gene: TRBJ2-1
d_gene: NA
v_gene: TRBV10-2

CDR3nt: TGCGCCAGCAGCTTGCGAGACTCGGATCCCCTCCACTTT
CDR3aa: CASSLRDSDPLHF
abundance: once
j_gene: TRBJ1-6
d_gene: NA
v_gene: TRBV5-1